The 22 T cell receptor beta chains reported below all come from one sample, sequenced in a study of T cell responses to AZD1222 COVID-19 vaccine. Sequencing was performed with immunoSEQ multiplex PCR; in TCRdb, only in-frame clones are kept and a portion is missing. This table holds 140,000 to 150,000 clones, approximately 90% found once. The sequenced sample was peripheral blood, obtained on day 0 of AZD1222 vaccination. These receptors all stem from an adult in good health.

The chain is built from TRBV12-3 or TRBV12-4 and TRBJ2-1; no firm D call. The CDR3 totals 12 residues. Trimming stripped 7 bases from V and 7 bases from J, with 11 bases between. Written as DNA, the CDR3 is TGTGCCAGCACCCCGGTCGGGAATGAGCAGTTCTTC. Translation: CASTPVGNEQFF.

This clone appeared a single time. The chain joins TRBV7-3 to TRBJ2-1; 9 bases align to TRBD2. The germline gives CDR1 SGHTA, CDR2 FQGTGA. This CDR3 is built from 14 residues. Germline trimming cut 2 bases from V and 4 bases from J; bases unmatched to any gene: 0. This CDR3 reads CASSLAGGYNEQFF. In DNA, the CDR3 is TGTGCCAGCAGCTTAGCGGGGGGGTACAATGAGCAGTTCTTC.

The chain couples TRBV13 to TRBJ2-7; D ambiguous. The CDR3 length is 14 residues. Trimming removed 2 bases from V and 2 bases from J, with 10 bases in between. CDR1 is PRHDT and CDR2 is FYEKMQ in the germline V gene (reference sequence). CDR3 DNA: TGTGCCAGCAGCTTATGGGGTTCGACCTACGAGCAGTACTTC. It encodes CASSLWGSTYEQYF. Looking up the rest from reference TRBV13 and TRBJ2-7 gives the full variable domain: AAGVIQSPRHLIKEKRETATLKCYPIPRHDTVYWYQQGPGQDPQFLISFYEKMQSDKGSIPDRFSAQQFSDYHSELNMSSLELGDSALYFCASSLWGSTYEQYFGPGTRLTVT.

The V call is TRBV5-1, the J call TRBJ2-5; D gene unclear. There are 14 residues in the CDR3. The germline V gene has CDR1 SGHRS and CDR2 YFSETQ. Trimming took 0 bases from V and 4 from J, leaving 10 bases between them. CDR3 protein: CASSLDPTGETQYF. CDR3 DNA: TGCGCCAGCAGCTTGGATCCGACCGGAGAGACCCAGTACTTC. The full variable domain, in which reference TRBV5-1 and TRBJ2-5 provide the parts outside the CDR3, is KAGVTQTPRYLIKTRGQQVTLSCSPISGHRSVSWYQQTPGQGLQFLFEYFSETQRNKGNFPGRFSGRQFSNSRSEMNVSTLELGDSALYLCASSLDPTGETQYFGPGTRLLVL.

Concerning this clone: A junction boundary mismatches the germline segment, possibly from a read error. This sequence joins TRBV3-1 (or the pseudogene TRBV3-2) and TRBJ2-7; D possibly corresponds to TRBD2 (7 bases). The CDR3 has 11 residues. Germline CDR1 is LGHDT and CDR2 is YNNKEL (reference sequence). CDR3 nucleotides: TGTGCCAGCACCCCGGGGGGCCAGGCCCTCTTC. Amino acid sequence: CASTPGGQALF.

V usage is TRBV5-1 and J usage is TRBJ2-7, with D perhaps matching TRBD2 (6 bases). CDR3 length: 14 amino acids. Germline V lookup: CDR1 SGHRS, CDR2 YFSETQ. V was pared by 2 bases and J by 2 bases, with 11 bases between. The CDR3 DNA sequence: TGCGCCAGCAGCTTAGCGGGCGTCGCCTACGAGCAGTACTTC. This translates into CASSLAGVAYEQYF.

The chain uses TRBV5-1 and TRBJ2-7, with 9 bases matching TRBD2. The CDR3 loop spans 15 amino acids. V lost 4 bases to trimming and J lost 2 bases; unmatched junction nucleotides: 7. CDR1 and CDR2 (germline): SGHRS, YFSETQ. CDR3 coding DNA: TGCGCCAGCAGCCCGGTAGCGGGGGTGACCTACGAGCAGTACTTC. Translation gives CASSPVAGVTYEQYF. The full variable domain, completed using reference TRBV5-1 and TRBJ2-7, is KAGVTQTPRYLIKTRGQQVTLSCSPISGHRSVSWYQQTPGQGLQFLFEYFSETQRNKGNFPGRFSGRQFSNSRSEMNVSTLELGDSALYLCASSPVAGVTYEQYFGPGTRLTVT.

This clone came up once. The chain's CDR3 is CASVSGSSYNEQFF. The CDR3, as DNA: TGTGCCAGCGTTAGCGGGAGCTCCTACAATGAGCAGTTCTTC. This sequence joins TRBV2 and TRBJ2-1; 9 bases align to TRBD2. V shed 8 bases, J shed 0 bases, and the junction held 2 bases outside the gene matches. CDR1 SNHLY and CDR2 FYNNEI come from the germline V gene. CDR3 length: 14 amino acids.

By sample share, this clone is medium-sized. This chain links TRBV6-5 with TRBJ2-7; TRBD2 agrees at 10 bases. The length of the CDR3 is 14 residues. J was trimmed by 1 base and V by 6 bases; bases with no gene match: 3. Germline V gives CDR1 MNHEY, CDR2 SVGAGI. The DNA for the CDR3 is TGTGCCAGCAGCCGGACTAGCGGATCCTACGAGCAGTACTTC. This gives the protein CASSRTSGSYEQYF.

This clone was recorded once. This chain links TRBV2 with TRBJ1-1, with D perhaps matching TRBD1 (5 bases). CDR1 and CDR2 (germline): SNHLY, FYNNEI. The CDR3 has 14 residues. The ends were cut back, 6 bases at V and 4 bases at J, with 15 bases in the middle. The CDR3 protein is CASRSEGLSTEAFF. The DNA for the CDR3 is TGTGCCAGCAGGAGTGAGGGGTTGAGCACTGAAGCTTTCTTT.

The CDR3 DNA sequence: TGTGCCAGCAGGAAGGGTAGGGATCTGGTGACTGAAGCTTTCTTT. Protein sequence: CASRKGRDLVTEAFF. The chain uses TRBV5-5 and TRBJ1-1, with unresolved D. Trimming stripped 5 bases from V and 5 bases from J, with 19 bases between. CDR3 length: 15 amino acids. The germline V gene encodes CDR1 SGHKS and CDR2 YYEKEE (reference sequence).

The V call is TRBV9, the J call TRBJ1-6; tentatively, D is TRBD1 (5 bases). This CDR3 region has 14 residues. Germline-derived CDR1 and CDR2 are SGDLS and YYNGEE. Trimming took off 4 bases at V and 7 bases at J, with 12 bases between the two ends. As DNA, the CDR3 is TGTGCCAGCAGCCGGGACTTGGGGAATTCACCCCTCCACTTT. Its protein product is CASSRDLGNSPLHF.

This clone was recorded at least ten times. Compared with germline, one end of the junction differs, possibly owing to a read error. The rearrangement uses TRBV7-2 and TRBJ2-7; perhaps TRBD2 as D (6 bases). This CDR3 spans 15 amino acids. Germline CDR1 reads SGHTA; CDR2 reads FQGNSA. CDR3 sequence (DNA): TGTGCCAGCAGCTACTGGGGGGTAGGCTCCGACGAGCAGTACTTC. The encoded protein is CASSYWGVGSDEQYF.

This clone was observed a single time. The chain combines TRBV29-1 with TRBJ2-3; no clear D. The germline V gene has CDR1 SQVTM and CDR2 ANQGSEA. V was cut by 1 base and J by 0 bases, with 8 bases left in between. This CDR3 contains 14 residues. CDR3 sequence (DNA): TGCAGCGTTGAAGTCGATGGGAGCACAGATACGCAGTATTTT. It codes for CSVEVDGSTDTQYF.

J is TRBJ1-2 and V is TRBV13, with 8 bases aligning to TRBD1. The V and J ends lost 3 bases and 6 bases, in that order; junction bases with no gene match: 9. The germline CDR1 and CDR2 sequences are PRHDT and FYEKMQ (reference sequence). The CDR3 extends over 15 amino acids. This CDR3 reads CASSFGQGGSHGYTF. The CDR3 coding sequence is TGTGCCAGCAGCTTCGGACAGGGAGGAAGTCATGGCTACACCTTC.

The genes are TRBV7-2 and TRBJ2-3; D unclear. The CDR3 length is 16 residues. V was trimmed by 4 bases and J by 2 bases, leaving 16 bases between them. CDR1 SGHTA and CDR2 FQGNSA come from the germline V gene. The CDR3 DNA reads as TGTGCCAGCAGCTCCCTTGGGTCTTACAACACAGATACGCAGTATTTT. Translating it yields CASSSLGSYNTDTQYF. Looking up the rest from reference TRBV7-2 and TRBJ2-3 gives the full variable domain: GAGVSQSPSNKVTEKGKDVELRCDPISGHTALYWYRQSLGQGLEFLIYFQGNSAPDKSGLPSDRFSAERTGGSVSTLTIQRTQQEDSAVYLCASSSLGSYNTDTQYFGPGTRLTVL.

CDR3 region: CATSARGTGELFF. The CDR3 nucleotides read TGTGCCACCAGTGCCAGGGGGACCGGGGAGCTGTTTTTT. The chain employs TRBV24-1 and TRBJ2-2; 7 positions match TRBD1. After removal of 5 bases from V and 5 bases from J, the junction contained 1 base not matched to a gene. The CDR3 runs to 13 residues. Germline V gene sequence: CDR1 KGHDR, CDR2 SFDVKD.

The chain is built from TRBV3-1 (or the pseudogene TRBV3-2) and TRBJ2-3, with D uncertain. CDR1 is LGHDT and CDR2 is YNNKEL in the germline V gene (reference sequence). The CDR3 sequence is 18 residues long. Trimming stripped 0 bases from V and 2 bases from J, with 18 bases between. The CDR3 spells CASSQDDSGSSSTDTQYF. CDR3 sequence (DNA): TGTGCCAGCAGCCAAGATGATTCCGGCTCCTCTTCCACAGATACGCAGTATTTT.

The rearrangement uses TRBV12-3 or TRBV12-4 and TRBJ2-5, with D unresolved. The CDR3 sequence is 13 residues long. Trimming left V 7 bases short and J 7 bases short, with 16 bases between. CDR3 in DNA: TGTGCCAGCAATTCCGTAGGATCCCGGACCCAGTACTTC. Protein product: CASNSVGSRTQYF.

The chain carries TRBV6-5 and TRBJ2-7; TRBD2 aligns across 7 bases. Trimming took 5 bases from V and 6 from J; bases not matched to a gene: 13. CDR1 and CDR2 from the germline V gene are MNHEY and SVGAGI. The CDR3 extends over 15 amino acids. CDR3 sequence reads: CASSPLAGVIAEQYF. The CDR3 DNA reads as TGTGCCAGCAGTCCCTTGGCGGGAGTGATCGCCGAGCAGTACTTC.

The V gene is TRBV9, the J gene TRBJ1-1, with a possible D match to TRBD1 (6 bases). Trimming took off 1 base at V and 5 bases at J, with 9 bases between the two ends. The CDR3 is made up of 13 amino acids. Per the germline V gene, CDR1 is SGDLS and CDR2 is YYNGEE. The CDR3: CASSVQGKTEAFF. The CDR3 region has the DNA TGTGCCAGCAGCGTACAGGGGAAGACTGAAGCTTTCTTT.

V is TRBV28 and J is TRBJ1-5; the D is unclear. Germline values: CDR1 MDHEN, CDR2 SYDVKM. The CDR3 sequence is 11 residues long. Trimming took off 6 bases at V and 4 bases at J, with 4 bases between the two ends. The CDR3 region has the DNA TGTGCCAGCAGCGATAATCAGCCCCAGCATTTT. Protein product: CASSDNQPQHF. Filled out from reference TRBV28 and TRBJ1-5, the complete variable domain reads DVKVTQSSRYLVKRTGEKVFLECVQDMDHENMFWYRQDPGLGLRLIYFSYDVKMKEKGDIPEGYSVSREKKERFSLILESASTNQTSMYLCASSDNQPQHFGDGTRLSIL.